This T cell receptor (beta chain) is drawn from a study of beta chain features in type 1 diabetes. Overall study: Patients were similar to healthy donors in age and gender (as well as in cell yields).

Of the isolated RNA, all was reverse transcribed, and so the sequenced material was expressed TCRB transcripts. TCRdb's table, derived via immunoSEQ multiplex PCR, lists solely in-frame clones and lacks some. Of 600,000 to 650,000 clones listed, around a sixth are singletons. Study-level findings and limits: With patients and controls alike, PCR might favor shorter templates to an equal degree. For type 1 diabetes patients, VDJ junctions showed fewer insertions and more deletions.

This clone was seen a handful of times. Its antigen remains unidentified. With 0 bases clipped from V and 12 bases from J, the junction kept 5 bases outside the gene matches. CDR1 and CDR2 from the germline V gene are MNHEY and SVGAGI. This CDR3 has 13 residues. This chain uses TRBV6-5 with TRBJ2-1; 7 nucleotides line up with TRBD1. This TCR was recovered from a man aged 18 to 29 in good health. The sequenced sample consisted of naive CD4+ T cells from blood. The CDR3 nucleotides read TGTGCCAGCAGTTACTCGAGTGCAGGGGGGCAGTTCTTC. It encodes CASSYSSAGGQFF.